This T cell receptor beta chain was sequenced during a study of post-analysis software for immune sequencing data (dated by TCRdb to between 2014 and 2017). About the study as a whole: Disease courses on record covered relapsing-remitting, secondary progressive and progressive-relapsing multiple sclerosis, though some patients had no subtype annotation. A subset of samples was prepared in parallel using single-end sample barcoding, then pooled and co-amplified after Illumina adapter ligation. Patient repertoires were compared against some twelve previously published healthy control repertoires from donors aged roughly 6 to 28 years. Overall results and qualifications from the work: Normalized Chao1 diversity was significantly lower in multiple sclerosis patients than controls, suggesting substantial peripheral T-cell clonal expansion. When samples were clustered directly using the F measure, samples prepared in the same batch co-clustered strongly, which prompted a batch-effect correction. The control group was slightly older than the multiple sclerosis patient group. Roughly 5 TRBV segments, including TRBV5-6, TRBV5-1 and TRBV20-1, were significantly more frequent in patients than controls.

Receptor amplification or capture employed PCR. Sequencer: Illumina HiSeq 2500. To reduce PCR and sequencing biases, unique molecular identifiers were incorporated into the TCR beta cDNA libraries. Every 1 to 10 million input T cells yielded approximately 500,000 cDNA molecules, meaning each molecule approximated one T cell. The patient libraries were prepared and sequenced with the same protocol used for the earlier healthy control dataset. Samples belonging to the same batch were prepared together, multiplexed and sequenced on a shared HiSeq lane. The original methods were these. MIGEC handled the raw barcoded reads, throwing out single-read molecular identifier groups before consensus assembly and CDR3 extraction. VDJtools was used for post-analysis of the clonotype tables, and diversity was normalized by down-sampling every dataset to the size of the smallest sample. To correct batch-related cross-sample contamination, repertoire overlap clustering matched CDR3 amino acid sequences but not nucleotide sequences. Using fastp trimming at Q25 and MiXCR clonotype assembly, TCRdb reanalyzed the public sequencing data and kept in-frame beta chains. Under each unique CDR3 protein, matching rows form one entry showing the most common genes and DNA. The V and J calls reflect TCRdb's pipeline rather than the authors' work. This sample gives 740,000 or so distinct CDR3 sequences in total; approximately 50% of them show up just once. The leading ten clones occupy 4% to 5.5% of the sample.

The CDR3, from cysteine to phenylalanine, totals 15 residues. The entry retains the CDR3 DNA only, 45 bases that are in frame from base 1. V lost 5 bases and J lost 4 bases; the stretch between them is 17 bases long. To demonstrate the VDJtools post-analysis software, TCR beta repertoires were profiled from the peripheral blood of 10 to 15 young patients with multiple sclerosis. The patients with multiple sclerosis were children and adolescents between roughly 6 and 17 years of age. Notes on this clonotype: Which antigen it targets is not known. No quality values exist for individual bases; no much larger clone is one base distant.

This TCR came from a girl aged 10-17 years with multiple sclerosis. The chain joins TRBV12-3 or TRBV12-4 to TRBJ1-2; the D region possibly corresponds to TRBD1 (5 bases align). The sequencing sample was made of blood. CDR3 protein: CASSHHRTAGYGYTF. The DNA sequence follows: TGTGCCAGCAGTCACCACAGGACTGCTGGCTATGGCTACACCTTC.